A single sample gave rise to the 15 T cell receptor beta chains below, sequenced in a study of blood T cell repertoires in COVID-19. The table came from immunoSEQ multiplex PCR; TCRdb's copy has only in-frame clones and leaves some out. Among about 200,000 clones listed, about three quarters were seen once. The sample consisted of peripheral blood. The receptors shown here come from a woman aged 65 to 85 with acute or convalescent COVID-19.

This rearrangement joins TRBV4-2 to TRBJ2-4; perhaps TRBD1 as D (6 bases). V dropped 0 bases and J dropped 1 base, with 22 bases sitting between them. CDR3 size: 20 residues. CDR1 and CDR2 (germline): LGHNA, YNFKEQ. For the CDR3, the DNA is TGTGCCAGCAGCCAAGAGTGGAGCGTTGGGGGCGGTACGGCCAAAAACATTCAGTACTTC. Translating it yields CASSQEWSVGGGTAKNIQYF.

CDR3 amino acids: CAWRKGLVEYF. The CDR3 DNA reads as TGTGCCTGGAGAAAGGGACTAGTAGAGTACTTC. The chain joins TRBV30 to TRBJ2-7; 8 positions agree with TRBD2. CDR3 length: 11 residues. Trimming cost V 3 bases and J 11 bases; bases outside gene matches: 6. The germline gives CDR1 GTSNPN, CDR2 SVGIG (reference sequence).

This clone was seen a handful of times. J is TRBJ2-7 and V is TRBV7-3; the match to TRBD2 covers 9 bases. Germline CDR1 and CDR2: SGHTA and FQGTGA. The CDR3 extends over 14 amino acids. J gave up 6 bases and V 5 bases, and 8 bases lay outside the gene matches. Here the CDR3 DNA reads TGTGCCAGCAGCGCCCTTGGTAGCGGGAGCGAGCAGTACTTC. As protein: CASSALGSGSEQYF.

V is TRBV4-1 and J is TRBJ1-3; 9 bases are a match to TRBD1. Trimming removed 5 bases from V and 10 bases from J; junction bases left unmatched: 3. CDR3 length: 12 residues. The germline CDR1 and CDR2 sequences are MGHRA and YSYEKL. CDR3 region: CASSEDRGTIYF. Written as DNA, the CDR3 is TGCGCCAGCAGCGAGGACAGGGGAACCATATATTTT.

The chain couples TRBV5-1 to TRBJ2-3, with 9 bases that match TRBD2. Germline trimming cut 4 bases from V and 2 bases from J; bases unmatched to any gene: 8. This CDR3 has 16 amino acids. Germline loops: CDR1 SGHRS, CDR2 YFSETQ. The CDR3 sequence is CASSPTSGVLTDTQYF. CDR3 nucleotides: TGCGCCAGCAGCCCGACTAGCGGAGTCCTCACAGATACGCAGTATTTT. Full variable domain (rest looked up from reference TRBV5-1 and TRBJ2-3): KAGVTQTPRYLIKTRGQQVTLSCSPISGHRSVSWYQQTPGQGLQFLFEYFSETQRNKGNFPGRFSGRQFSNSRSEMNVSTLELGDSALYLCASSPTSGVLTDTQYFGPGTRLTVL.

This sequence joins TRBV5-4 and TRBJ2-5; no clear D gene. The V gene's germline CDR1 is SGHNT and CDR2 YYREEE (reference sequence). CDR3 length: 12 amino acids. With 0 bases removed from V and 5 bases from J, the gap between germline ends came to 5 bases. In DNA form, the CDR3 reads TGTGCCAGCAGCTTGGACTCCGAGACCCAGTACTTC. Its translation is CASSLDSETQYF.

CDR3 amino acids: CASSLRGSDSPLHF. Here the CDR3 DNA reads TGTGCCAGCAGCTTAAGGGGCTCGGATTCACCCCTCCACTTT. The chain couples TRBV7-8 to TRBJ1-6, with a weak D call TRBD1 (5 bases). Germline CDR1 reads SGHVS; CDR2 reads FQNEAQ. The CDR3 covers 14 residues. Trimming took off 2 bases at V and 8 bases at J, with 10 bases between the two ends.

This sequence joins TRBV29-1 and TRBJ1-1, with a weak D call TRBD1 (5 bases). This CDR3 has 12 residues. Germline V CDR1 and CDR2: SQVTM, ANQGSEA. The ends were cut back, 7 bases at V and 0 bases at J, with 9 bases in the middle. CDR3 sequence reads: CSGRQMNTEAFF. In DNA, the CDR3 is TGCAGCGGTAGACAGATGAACACTGAAGCTTTCTTT.

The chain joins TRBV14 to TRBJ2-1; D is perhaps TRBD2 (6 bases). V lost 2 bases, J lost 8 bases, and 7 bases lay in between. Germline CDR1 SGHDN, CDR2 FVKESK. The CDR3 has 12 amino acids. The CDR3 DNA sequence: TGTGCCAGCAGCCAATCGGGGGATGAGCAGTTCTTC. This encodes CASSQSGDEQFF.

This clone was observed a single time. The CDR3 region has the DNA TGTGCCAGCTCAGCTCAGGGGGCTGATCAGCCCCAGCATTTT. Translating it yields CASSAQGADQPQHF. This chain connects TRBV18 to TRBJ1-5, with 8 positions matching TRBD1. Germline V lookup: CDR1 KGHSH, CDR2 LQKENI. This CDR3 has 14 residues. V dropped 5 bases and J dropped 5; count of bases not matched to a gene: 5.

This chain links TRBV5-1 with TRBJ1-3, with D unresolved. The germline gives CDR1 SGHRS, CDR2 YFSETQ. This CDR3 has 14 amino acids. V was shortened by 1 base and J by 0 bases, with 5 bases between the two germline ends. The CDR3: CASSLPSSGNTIYF. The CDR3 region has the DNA TGCGCCAGCAGCTTGCCGAGCTCTGGAAACACCATATATTTT. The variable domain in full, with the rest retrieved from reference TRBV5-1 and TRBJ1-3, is KAGVTQTPRYLIKTRGQQVTLSCSPISGHRSVSWYQQTPGQGLQFLFEYFSETQRNKGNFPGRFSGRQFSNSRSEMNVSTLELGDSALYLCASSLPSSGNTIYFGEGSWLTVV.

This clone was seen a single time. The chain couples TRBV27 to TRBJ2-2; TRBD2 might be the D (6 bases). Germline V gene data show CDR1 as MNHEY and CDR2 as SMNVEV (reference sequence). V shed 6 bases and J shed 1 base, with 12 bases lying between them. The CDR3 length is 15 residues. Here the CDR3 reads CASRWAGMNTGELFF. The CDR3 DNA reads TGTGCCAGCAGATGGGCGGGGATGAACACCGGGGAGCTGTTTTTT.

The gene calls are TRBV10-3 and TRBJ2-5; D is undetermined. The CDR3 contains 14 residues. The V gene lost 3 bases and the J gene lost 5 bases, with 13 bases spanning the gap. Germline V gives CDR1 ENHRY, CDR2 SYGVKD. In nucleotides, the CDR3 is TGTGCCATCAGTGACGGTACGGAGCCGGAGACCCAGTACTTC. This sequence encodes CAISDGTEPETQYF.

The CDR3 spells CASSVIDYEQYF. The CDR3 region has the DNA TGTGCCAGCAGTGTTATAGACTACGAGCAGTACTTC. The chain links TRBV2 to TRBJ2-7; D is undetermined. CDR1 and CDR2 from the germline V gene are SNHLY and FYNNEI. The CDR3 has 12 amino acids. Trimming took off 4 bases at V and 3 bases at J, with 7 bases between the two ends.

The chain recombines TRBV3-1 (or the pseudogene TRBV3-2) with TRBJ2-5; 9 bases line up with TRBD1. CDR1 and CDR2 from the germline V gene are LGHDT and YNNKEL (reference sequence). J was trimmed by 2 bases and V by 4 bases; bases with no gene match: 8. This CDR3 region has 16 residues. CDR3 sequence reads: CASSLSGQGTQETQYF. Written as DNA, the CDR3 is TGTGCCAGCAGCCTTTCAGGACAGGGGACTCAAGAGACCCAGTACTTC.